This T cell receptor beta chain was sequenced during a study of shared clonotypes between healthy human individuals. Trimming left V 6 bases short and J 2 bases short, with 17 bases between. The CDR3 length is 15 residues. Germline CDR1 MDHEN, CDR2 SYDVKM. Turning to this clone: Its antigen is undetermined.

Profiling relied on immunoSEQ multiplex PCR, and the TCRdb table lists in-frame clones only, not all of them. The table has about 510,000 clones, roughly 95% seen once; the top ten hold 0.06%. Findings and caveats of the study: A handful of donors shared about 5% of their naive CD4 clonotypes. The represented genetic and exposure-history diversity was limited by the small number of donors. The expectation was that sequencing depth would affect clonotype sharing among donors.

V and J are TRBV28 and TRBJ2-7; D may be TRBD1 or TRBD2 (5 bases each). The sequencing input was naive CD4+ T cells sorted from blood. The subset was: CD45RA+ positively selected. The receptor was isolated from a woman in her 30s in good health. DNA of the CDR3: TGTGCCAGCAGCCCCGGGACCCGCCTAACCTACGAGCAGTACTTC. Amino acid sequence: CASSPGTRLTYEQYF.